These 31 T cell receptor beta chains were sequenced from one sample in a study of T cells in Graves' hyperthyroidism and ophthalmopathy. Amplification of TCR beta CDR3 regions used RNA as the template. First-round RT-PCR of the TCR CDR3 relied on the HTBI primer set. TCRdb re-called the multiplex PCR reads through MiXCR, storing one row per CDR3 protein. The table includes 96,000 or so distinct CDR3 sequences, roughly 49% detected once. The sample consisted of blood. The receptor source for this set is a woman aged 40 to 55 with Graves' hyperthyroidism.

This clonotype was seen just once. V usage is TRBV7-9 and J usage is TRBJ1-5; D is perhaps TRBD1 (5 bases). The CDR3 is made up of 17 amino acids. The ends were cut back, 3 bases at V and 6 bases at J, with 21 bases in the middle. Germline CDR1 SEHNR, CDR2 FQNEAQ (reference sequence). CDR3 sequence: CASSLSLGRGAVQPQHF. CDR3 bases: TGTGCCAGCAGCTTGTCCCTCGGGCGGGGCGCGGTTCAGCCCCAGCATTTT. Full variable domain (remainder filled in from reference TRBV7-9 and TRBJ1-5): DTGVSQNPRHKITKRGQNVTFRCDPISEHNRLYWYRQTLGQGPEFLTYFQNEAQLEKSRLLSDRFSAERPKGSFSTLEIQRTEQGDSAMYLCASSLSLGRGAVQPQHFGDGTRLSIL.

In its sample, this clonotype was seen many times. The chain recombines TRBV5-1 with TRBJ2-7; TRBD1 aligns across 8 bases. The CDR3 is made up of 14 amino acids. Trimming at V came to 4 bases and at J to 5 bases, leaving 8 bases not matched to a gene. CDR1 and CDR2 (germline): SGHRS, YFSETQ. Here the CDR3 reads CASSPGQGEDEQYF. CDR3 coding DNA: TGCGCCAGCAGCCCTGGACAGGGAGAGGACGAGCAGTACTTC.

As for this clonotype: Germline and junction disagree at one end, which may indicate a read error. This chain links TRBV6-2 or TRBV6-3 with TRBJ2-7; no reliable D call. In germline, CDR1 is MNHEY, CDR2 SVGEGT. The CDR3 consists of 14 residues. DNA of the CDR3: TGTACCAGCAGGCTCCCGGGTTCCTCCTACGAGCAGTACTTC. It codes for CTSRLPGSSYEQYF.

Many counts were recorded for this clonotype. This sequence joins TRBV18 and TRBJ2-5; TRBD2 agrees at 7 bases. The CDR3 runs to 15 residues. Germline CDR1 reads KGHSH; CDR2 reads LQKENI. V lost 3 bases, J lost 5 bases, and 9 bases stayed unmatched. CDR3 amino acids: CASSPMTGREETQYF. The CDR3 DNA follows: TGTGCCAGCTCACCTATGACGGGGAGGGAGGAGACCCAGTACTTC.

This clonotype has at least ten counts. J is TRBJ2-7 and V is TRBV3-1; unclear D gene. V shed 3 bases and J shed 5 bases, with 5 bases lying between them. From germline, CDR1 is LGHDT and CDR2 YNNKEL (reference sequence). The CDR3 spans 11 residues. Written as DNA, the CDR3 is TGTGCCAGCAGCCATAGTCACGAGCAGTACTTC. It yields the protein CASSHSHEQYF.

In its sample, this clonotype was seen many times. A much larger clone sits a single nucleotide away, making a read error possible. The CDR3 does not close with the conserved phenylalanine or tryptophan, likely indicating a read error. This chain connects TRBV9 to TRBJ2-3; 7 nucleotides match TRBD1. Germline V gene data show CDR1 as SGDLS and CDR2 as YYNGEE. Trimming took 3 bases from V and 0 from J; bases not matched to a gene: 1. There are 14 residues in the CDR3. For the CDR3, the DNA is TGTGCCAGCAGCGCGGACAGGAGCACAGATACGCAGTATCTT. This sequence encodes CASSADRSTDTQYL.

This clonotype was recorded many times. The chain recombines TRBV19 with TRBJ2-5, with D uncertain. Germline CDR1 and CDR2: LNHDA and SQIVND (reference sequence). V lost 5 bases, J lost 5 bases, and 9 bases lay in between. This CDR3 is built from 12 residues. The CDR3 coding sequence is TGTGCCAGTAGTCCAGGAAGGGAGACCCAGTACTTC. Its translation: CASSPGRETQYF.

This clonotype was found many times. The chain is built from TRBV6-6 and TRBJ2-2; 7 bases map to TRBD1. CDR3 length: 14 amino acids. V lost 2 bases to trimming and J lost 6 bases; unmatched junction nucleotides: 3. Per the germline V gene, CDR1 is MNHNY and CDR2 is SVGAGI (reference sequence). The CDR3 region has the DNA TGTGCCAGCAGTTACACCCAGGGGGCCGGGGAGCTGTTTTTT. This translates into CASSYTQGAGELFF.

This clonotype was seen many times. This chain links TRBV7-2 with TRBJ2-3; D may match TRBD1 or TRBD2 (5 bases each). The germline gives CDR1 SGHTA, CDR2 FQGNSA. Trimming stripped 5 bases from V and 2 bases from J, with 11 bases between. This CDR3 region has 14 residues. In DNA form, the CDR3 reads TGTGCCAGCAGCCCCGGGGCTTTCACAGATACGCAGTATTTT. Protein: CASSPGAFTDTQYF.

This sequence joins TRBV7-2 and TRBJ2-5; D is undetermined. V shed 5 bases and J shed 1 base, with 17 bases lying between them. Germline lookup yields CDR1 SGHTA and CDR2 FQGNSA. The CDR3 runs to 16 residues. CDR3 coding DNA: TGTGCCAGCAGCCAACCCTGGGCCGGGCTCCAAGAGACCCAGTACTTC. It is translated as CASSQPWAGLQETQYF.

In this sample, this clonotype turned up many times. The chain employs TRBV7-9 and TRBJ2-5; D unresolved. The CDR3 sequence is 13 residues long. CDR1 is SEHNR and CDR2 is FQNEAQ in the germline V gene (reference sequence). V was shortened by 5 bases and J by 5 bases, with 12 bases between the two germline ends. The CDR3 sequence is CASSPLDWETQYF. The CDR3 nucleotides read TGTGCCAGCAGCCCACTGGATTGGGAGACCCAGTACTTC.

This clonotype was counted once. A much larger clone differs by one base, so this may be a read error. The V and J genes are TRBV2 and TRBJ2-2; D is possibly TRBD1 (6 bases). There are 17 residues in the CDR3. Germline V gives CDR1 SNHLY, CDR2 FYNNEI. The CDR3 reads CASSLAVGRGHTGELLF. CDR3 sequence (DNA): TGTGCCAGCAGTTTAGCTGTGGGCAGGGGTCACACCGGGGAGCTGCTTTTT.

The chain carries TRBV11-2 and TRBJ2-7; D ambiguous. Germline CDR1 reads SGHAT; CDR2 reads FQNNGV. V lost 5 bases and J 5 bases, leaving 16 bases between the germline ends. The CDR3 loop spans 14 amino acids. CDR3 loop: CASSPQAYEDEQYF. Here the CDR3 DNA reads TGTGCCAGCAGCCCTCAGGCGTACGAGGACGAGCAGTACTTC.

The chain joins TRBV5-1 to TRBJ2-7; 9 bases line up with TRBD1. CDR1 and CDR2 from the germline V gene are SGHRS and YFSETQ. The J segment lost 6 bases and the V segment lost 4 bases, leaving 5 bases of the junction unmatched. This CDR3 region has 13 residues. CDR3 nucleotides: TGCGCCAGCAGCGGGACAGGGCCCCTCGAGCAGTACTTC. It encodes CASSGTGPLEQYF.

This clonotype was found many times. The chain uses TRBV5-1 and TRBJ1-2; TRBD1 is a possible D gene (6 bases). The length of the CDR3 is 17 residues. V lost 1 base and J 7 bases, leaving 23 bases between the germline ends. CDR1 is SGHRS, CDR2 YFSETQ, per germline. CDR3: CASSLYRRTDLRGGYTF. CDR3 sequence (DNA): TGCGCCAGCAGCTTGTATCGCAGGACGGACCTCAGGGGTGGCTACACCTTC.

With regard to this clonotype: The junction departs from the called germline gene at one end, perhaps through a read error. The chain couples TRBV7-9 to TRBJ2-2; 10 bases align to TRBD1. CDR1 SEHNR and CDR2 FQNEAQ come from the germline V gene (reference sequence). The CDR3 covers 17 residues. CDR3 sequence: CASGQGTGVALTGELFF. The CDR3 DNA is TGTGCCAGCGGCCAAGGGACAGGGGTCGCCTTGACCGGGGAGCTGTTTTTC.

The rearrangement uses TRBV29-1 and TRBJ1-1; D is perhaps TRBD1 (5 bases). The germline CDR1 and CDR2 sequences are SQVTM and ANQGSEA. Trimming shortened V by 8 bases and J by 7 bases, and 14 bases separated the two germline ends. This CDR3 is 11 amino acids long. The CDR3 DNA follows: TGCAGCTTCGCGGGAGGGGTTGAAGCTTTCTTT. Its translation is CSFAGGVEAFF.

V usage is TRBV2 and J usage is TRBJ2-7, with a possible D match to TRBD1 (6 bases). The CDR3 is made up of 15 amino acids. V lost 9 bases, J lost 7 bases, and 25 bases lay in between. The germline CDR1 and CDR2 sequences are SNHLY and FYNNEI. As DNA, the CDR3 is TGTGCCAGAAGTCTACAGGGCCTAGGGCCAGCAGAGCAGTACTTC. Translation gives CARSLQGLGPAEQYF.

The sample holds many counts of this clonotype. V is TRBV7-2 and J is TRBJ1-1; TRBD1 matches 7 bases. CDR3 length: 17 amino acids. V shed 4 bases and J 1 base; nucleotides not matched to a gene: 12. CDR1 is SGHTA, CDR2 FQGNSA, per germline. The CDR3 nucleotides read TGTGCCAGCAGCTCCCCGACAGGGCGAGTAAGGAACACTGAAGCTTTCTTT. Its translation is CASSSPTGRVRNTEAFF.

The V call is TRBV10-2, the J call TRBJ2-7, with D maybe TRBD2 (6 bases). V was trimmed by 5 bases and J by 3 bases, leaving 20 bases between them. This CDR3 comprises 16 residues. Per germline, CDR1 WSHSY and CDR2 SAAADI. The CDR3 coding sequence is TGCGCCAGCAGTTACAGACTAGTGGGAGGTTACTACGAGCAGTACTTC. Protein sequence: CASSYRLVGGYYEQYF.

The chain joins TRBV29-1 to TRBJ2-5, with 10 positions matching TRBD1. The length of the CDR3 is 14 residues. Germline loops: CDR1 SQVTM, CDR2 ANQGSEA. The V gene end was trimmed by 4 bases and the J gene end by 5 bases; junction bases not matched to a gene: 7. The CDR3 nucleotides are TGCAGCGTTGTGGCCTGGACAGGGGGGGAGACCCAGTACTTC. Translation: CSVVAWTGGETQYF.

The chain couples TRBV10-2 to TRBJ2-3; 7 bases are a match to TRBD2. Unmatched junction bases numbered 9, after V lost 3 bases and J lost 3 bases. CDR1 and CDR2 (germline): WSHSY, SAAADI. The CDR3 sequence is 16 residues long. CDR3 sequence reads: CASSEASGPPTDTQYF. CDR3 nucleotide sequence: TGCGCCAGCAGTGAAGCTAGCGGACCACCTACAGATACGCAGTATTTT.

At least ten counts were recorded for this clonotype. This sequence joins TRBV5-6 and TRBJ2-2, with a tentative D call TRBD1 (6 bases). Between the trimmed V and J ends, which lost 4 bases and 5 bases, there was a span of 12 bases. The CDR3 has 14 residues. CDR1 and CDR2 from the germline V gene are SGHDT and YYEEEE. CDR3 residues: CASSTLQGTGELFF. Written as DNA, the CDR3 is TGTGCCAGCAGCACCCTACAGGGAACCGGGGAGCTGTTTTTT.

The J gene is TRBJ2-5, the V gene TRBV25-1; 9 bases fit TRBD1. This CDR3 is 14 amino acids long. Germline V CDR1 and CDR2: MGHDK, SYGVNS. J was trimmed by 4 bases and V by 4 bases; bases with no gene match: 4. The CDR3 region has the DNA TGTGCCAGCAGTGGACCGGGACAGGGAGAGACCCAGTACTTC. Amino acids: CASSGPGQGETQYF.

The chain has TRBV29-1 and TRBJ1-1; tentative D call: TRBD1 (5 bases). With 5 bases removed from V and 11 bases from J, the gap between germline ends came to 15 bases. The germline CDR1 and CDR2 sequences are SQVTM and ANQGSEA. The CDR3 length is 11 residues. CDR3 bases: TGCAGCGTTCCCCGGGGGGATAGGGCTTTCTTT. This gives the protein CSVPRGDRAFF.

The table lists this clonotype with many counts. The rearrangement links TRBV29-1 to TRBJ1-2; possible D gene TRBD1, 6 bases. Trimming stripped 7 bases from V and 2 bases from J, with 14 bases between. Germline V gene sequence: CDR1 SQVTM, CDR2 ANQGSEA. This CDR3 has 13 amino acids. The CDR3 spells CSAGGGPNYGYTF. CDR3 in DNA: TGCAGCGCTGGTGGGGGGCCGAACTATGGCTACACCTTC.

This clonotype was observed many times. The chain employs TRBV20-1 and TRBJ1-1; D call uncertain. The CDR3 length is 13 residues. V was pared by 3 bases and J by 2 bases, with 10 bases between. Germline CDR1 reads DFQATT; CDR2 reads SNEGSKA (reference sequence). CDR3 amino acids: CSARAGPNTEAFF. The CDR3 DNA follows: TGCAGTGCTAGGGCAGGTCCAAACACTGAAGCTTTCTTT.

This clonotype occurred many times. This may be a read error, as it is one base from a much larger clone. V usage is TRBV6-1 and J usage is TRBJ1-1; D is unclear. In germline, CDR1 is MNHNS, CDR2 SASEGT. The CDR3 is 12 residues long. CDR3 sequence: CASRRMNTETFF. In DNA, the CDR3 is TGTGCCAGCAGGCGGATGAACACTGAAACTTTCTTT.

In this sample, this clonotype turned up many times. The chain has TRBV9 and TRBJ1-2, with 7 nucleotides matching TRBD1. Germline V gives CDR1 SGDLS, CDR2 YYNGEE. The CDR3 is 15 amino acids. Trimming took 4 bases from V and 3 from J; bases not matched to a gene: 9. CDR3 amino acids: CASSQVGTVDYGYTF. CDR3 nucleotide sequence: TGTGCCAGCAGCCAAGTCGGGACAGTTGACTATGGCTACACCTTC.

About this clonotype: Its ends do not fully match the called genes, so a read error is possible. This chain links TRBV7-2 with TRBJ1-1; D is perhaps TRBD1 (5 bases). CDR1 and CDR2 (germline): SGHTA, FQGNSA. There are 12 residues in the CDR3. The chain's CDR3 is CASSQGETEVFF. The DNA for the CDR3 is TGTGCCAGCAGCCAAGGGGAAACTGAAGTTTTCTTT.

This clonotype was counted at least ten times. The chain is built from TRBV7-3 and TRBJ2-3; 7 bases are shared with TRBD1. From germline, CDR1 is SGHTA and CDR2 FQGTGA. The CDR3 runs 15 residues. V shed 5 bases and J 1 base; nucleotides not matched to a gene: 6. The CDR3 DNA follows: TGTGCCAGCAGCCCCGGGACAGTCGGCACAGATACGCAGTATTTT. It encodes CASSPGTVGTDTQYF.